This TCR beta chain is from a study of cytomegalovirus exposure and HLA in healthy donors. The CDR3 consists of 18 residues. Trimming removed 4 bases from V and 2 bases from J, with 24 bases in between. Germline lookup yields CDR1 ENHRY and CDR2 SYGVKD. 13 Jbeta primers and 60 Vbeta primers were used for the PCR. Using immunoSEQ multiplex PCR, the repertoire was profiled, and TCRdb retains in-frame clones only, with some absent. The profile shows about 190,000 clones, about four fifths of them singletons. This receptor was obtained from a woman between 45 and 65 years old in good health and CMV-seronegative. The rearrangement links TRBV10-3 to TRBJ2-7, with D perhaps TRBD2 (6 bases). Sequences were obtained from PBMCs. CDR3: CAISVTSRFGGNTYEQYF. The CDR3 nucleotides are TGTGCCATCAGTGTGACAAGCCGTTTTGGAGGGAATACCTACGAGCAGTACTTC.